The present T cell receptor beta chain was sequenced within a study of blood T cell repertoires in COVID-19. In the study overall: Italy, Spain and the United States were the sources of the convalescent and acute COVID-19 samples. The cDNA or gDNA used as material had been derived from T cells, B-cell-depleted T cells, or PBMCs.

In the authors' workflow: Estimation of nucleated cell counts was performed using reference gene primer amplification. The repertoire was sequenced with immunoSEQ multiplex PCR; TCRdb's copy has only in-frame clones and lacks some. From that table come the V and J calls and clone size; the DNA was used to work out D and trimming. Altogether some 300,000 clones are present, more than 70% being singletons, with the ten largest covering just under 7%. The sequence derives from a woman aged 30 to 39 who had recovered from COVID-19. The sample comprised peripheral blood.

The CDR3 coding sequence is TGTGCCAGCAGCTTAGGTGGAGGGGCTGAGCAGTACTTC. Its protein product is CASSLGGGAEQYF. J is TRBJ2-7 and V is TRBV7-8, with D possibly TRBD2 on 6 matching bases. With 1 base removed from V and 7 bases from J, the gap between germline ends came to 11 bases. CDR1 is SGHVS, CDR2 FQNEAQ, per germline. The CDR3 loop spans 13 amino acids.